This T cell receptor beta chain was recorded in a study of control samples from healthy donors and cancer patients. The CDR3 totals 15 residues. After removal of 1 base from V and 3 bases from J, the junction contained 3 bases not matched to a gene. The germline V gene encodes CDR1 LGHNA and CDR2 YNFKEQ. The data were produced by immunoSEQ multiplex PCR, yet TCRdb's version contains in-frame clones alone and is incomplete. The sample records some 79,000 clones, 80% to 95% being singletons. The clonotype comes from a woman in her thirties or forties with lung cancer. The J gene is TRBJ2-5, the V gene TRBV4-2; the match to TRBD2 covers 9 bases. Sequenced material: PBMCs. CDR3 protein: CASSQVPSGEETQYF. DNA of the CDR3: TGTGCCAGCAGCCAAGTACCTAGCGGGGAAGAGACCCAGTACTTC.